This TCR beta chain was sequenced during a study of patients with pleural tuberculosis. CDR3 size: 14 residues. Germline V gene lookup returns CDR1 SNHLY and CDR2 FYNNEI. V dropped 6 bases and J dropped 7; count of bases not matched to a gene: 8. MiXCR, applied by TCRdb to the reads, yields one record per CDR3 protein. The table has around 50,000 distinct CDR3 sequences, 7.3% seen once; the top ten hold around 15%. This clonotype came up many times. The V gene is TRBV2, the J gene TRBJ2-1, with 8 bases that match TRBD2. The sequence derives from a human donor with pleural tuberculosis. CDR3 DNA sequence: TGTGCCAGCAGACGGGGAGCGGGAGTGAATGAGCAGTTCTTC. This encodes CASRRGAGVNEQFF.